This T cell receptor (beta chain) was profiled in a study of type 1 regulatory T cells. Across the whole study: T-allo10 is a Tr1-enriched, alloantigen-specific CD4 T cell product made in vitro. Study-wide results and limits: Compared with non-type 1 regulatory T cells, type 1 regulatory T cells showed a more restricted TCR repertoire.

In germline, CDR1 is MNHEY, CDR2 SVGEGT. Trimming pared 6 bases from V and 1 base from J, leaving 12 bases between. The CDR3 length is 15 residues. Using its own MiXCR run on the reads, TCRdb lists one record per CDR3 protein. Of more than 50,000 distinct CDR3 sequences listed, roughly 60% are singletons. Of note for this clonotype: Its antigen is unknown.

The J gene is TRBJ2-2, the V gene TRBV6-2 or TRBV6-3; D tentatively fits TRBD1 or TRBD2 (5 bases each). This TCR was sampled from a human donor in good health. Sequencing was carried out using cultured non-Tr1 T cells, either the whole culture or a sorted T cell fraction (not recorded which). CDR3 in amino acids: CASRPGTMNTGELFF. In DNA form, the CDR3 reads TGTGCCAGCAGACCCGGGACCATGAACACCGGGGAGCTGTTTTTT.